A selection of T cell receptor beta chains follows, all from one sample in a study of Graves' ophthalmopathy and Graves' hyperthyroidism. Via MiXCR, TCRdb re-called the multiplex PCR reads, giving one row per CDR3 protein. The table records more than 300,000 distinct CDR3 sequences, 15% to 20% of them present only once. Sequencing input: peripheral blood. These receptors were taken from an adult woman with stable Graves' hyperthyroidism. Both conserved end residues are part of each CDR3. The D gene is left open where the match is weak. Some rows mark clone size as missing; the rest say once, few, many or name a class of expanded clone.

d_call	v_call	clone_size	j_call	cdr3_aa	cdr3_nt
.	TRBV20-1	many	TRBJ2-7	CSGITETYEQYF	TGCAGTGGTATAACTGAGACCTACGAGCAGTACTTC
TRBD2	TRBV28	many	TRBJ2-7	CASSLRASGTYEQYF	TGTGCCAGCAGTTTACGGGCTAGCGGGACCTACGAGCAGTACTTC
TRBD2	TRBV12-3/TRBV12-4	many	TRBJ2-7	CASTWLLAGEQYF	TGTGCCAGCACCTGGTTACTAGCGGGCGAGCAGTACTTC
TRBD1	TRBV12-3/TRBV12-4	many	TRBJ1-3	CASRVQGTGNTIYF	TGTGCCAGCAGAGTACAGGGGACTGGAAACACCATATATTTT
.	TRBV4-2	few	TRBJ2-2	CASSHTQGNTGELFF	TGTGCCAGCAGCCACACGCAGGGAAACACCGGGGAGCTGTTTTTT
TRBD1	TRBV6-5	many	TRBJ1-5	CASSYGQGGNQPQHF	TGTGCCAGCAGTTACGGACAGGGTGGCAATCAGCCCCAGCATTTT
TRBD1	TRBV6-2/TRBV6-3	once	TRBJ2-7	CASSYSQVRDRYYEQYF	TGTGCCAGCAGTTACTCGCAGGTCCGGGACAGATACTACGAGCAGTACTTC
TRBD1	TRBV20-1	many	TRBJ2-7	CSPSDRAYEQYF	TGCAGTCCCTCAGACAGGGCATACGAGCAGTACTTC
TRBD2	TRBV28	many	TRBJ2-5	CASSPLGAGALETQYF	TGTGCCAGCAGTCCCCTTGGAGCGGGAGCGTTAGAGACCCAGTACTTC
.	TRBV12-3/TRBV12-4	many	TRBJ1-5	CASSAYNQPQHF	TGTGCCAGCAGTGCCTACAATCAGCCCCAGCATTTT
TRBD2	TRBV6-1	.	TRBJ2-5	CASKVAGLQETQYF	TGTGCCAGCAAGGTAGCGGGGCTACAAGAGACCCAGTACTTC
.	TRBV28	many	TRBJ2-7	CASSSRVARSGSSYEQYF	TGTGCCAGCAGCTCCCGGGTAGCGCGTTCTGGGAGCTCCTACGAGCAGTACTTC
.	TRBV12-3/TRBV12-4	many	TRBJ2-4	CASSPPEGGGGDIQYF	TGTGCCAGCAGCCCCCCAGAAGGGGGGGGGGGGGACATTCAGTACTTC
TRBD2	TRBV28	many	TRBJ2-7	CASSSTSGTYEQYF	TGTGCCAGCAGTTCAACTAGCGGGACCTACGAGCAGTACTTC
TRBD1	TRBV15	few	TRBJ2-2	CATGTGDRAGELFF	TGTGCCACCGGGACAGGGGATCGAGCCGGGGAGCTGTTTTTT
TRBD2	TRBV10-3	.	TRBJ2-5	CAISEPSGSWETQYF	TGTGCCATCAGTGAGCCTAGCGGGAGTTGGGAGACCCAGTACTTC
.	TRBV27	many	TRBJ2-7	CASSSPGTEPSYEQYF	TGTGCCAGCAGTTCCCCTGGGACGGAACCCTCCTACGAGCAGTACTTC
TRBD2	TRBV5-1	few	TRBJ2-2	CASSSGTSAGELFF	TGCGCCAGCAGCTCGGGGACTAGCGCCGGGGAGCTGTTTTTT
.	TRBV28	many	TRBJ2-7	CASSLPGSQSYEQYF	TGTGCCAGCAGTTTACCCGGGAGCCAATCCTACGAGCAGTACTTC
TRBD1	TRBV7-9	many	TRBJ2-7	CASSSTRGQYEQYF	TGTGCCAGCAGCTCGACGAGGGGACAGTACGAGCAGTACTTC
.	TRBV4-3	.	TRBJ1-5	CASSQGVGSQPQHF	TGCGCCAGCAGCCAGGGGGTAGGGTCTCAGCCCCAGCATTTT
TRBD2	TRBV10-1	.	TRBJ2-2	CASQGTSGRAGELFF	TGCGCCAGCCAAGGGACTAGCGGGAGGGCCGGGGAGCTGTTTTTT
TRBD2	TRBV11-3	many	TRBJ2-7	CASSYLAGLDEQYF	TGTGCCAGCAGCTACCTAGCGGGGCTTGACGAGCAGTACTTC
.	TRBV5-1	many	TRBJ1-1	CASSSQGEAFF	TGCGCCAGCAGCAGTCAAGGAGAAGCTTTCTTT
.	TRBV24-1	many	TRBJ2-5	CATSDPHRVETQYF	TGTGCCACCAGTGATCCCCACAGGGTGGAGACCCAGTACTTC
TRBD1	TRBV11-2	many	TRBJ2-7	CASSTGQGSYEQYF	TGTGCCAGCAGTACGGGACAGGGAAGCTACGAGCAGTACTTC
.	TRBV12-3/TRBV12-4	many	TRBJ1-3	CASSPGLNAGNTIYF	TGTGCCAGCAGCCCGGGACTCAACGCTGGAAACACCATATATTTT
.	TRBV28	many	TRBJ1-5	CASNRPWARNQPQHF	TGTGCCAGCAATCGGCCCTGGGCTCGCAATCAGCCCCAGCATTTT
TRBD1	TRBV19	many	TRBJ1-5	CACHPGQGRTRNQPQHF	TGTGCCTGCCACCCGGGACAGGGGCGAACTCGGAATCAGCCCCAGCATTTT
.	TRBV25-1	many	TRBJ1-1	CASRQGIGLNTEAFF	TGTGCCAGCAGACAGGGAATAGGGCTGAACACTGAAGCTTTCTTT
TRBD1	TRBV12-3/TRBV12-4	many	TRBJ2-7	CASSGTGDFDEQYF	TGTGCCAGCAGTGGGACAGGGGACTTTGACGAGCAGTACTTC
.	TRBV19	.	TRBJ2-7	CATKGPGGSYEQYF	TGTGCCACCAAGGGCCCAGGGGGGTCCTACGAGCAGTACTTC
.	TRBV5-1	few	TRBJ2-7	CASRAGQTSYEQYF	TGCGCCAGCAGAGCCGGACAAACTTCCTACGAGCAGTACTTC
.	TRBV5-5	many	TRBJ2-5	CASSSAGLLETQYF	TGTGCCAGCAGCTCGGCGGGACTTTTAGAGACCCAGTACTTC
.	TRBV2	many	TRBJ1-3	CASSRGSGNTIYF	TGTGCCAGCAGTCGGGGCTCTGGAAACACCATATATTTT
TRBD2	TRBV6-1	.	TRBJ2-5	CASSGKGLAGFSETQYF	TGTGCCAGCAGTGGAAAGGGACTAGCGGGATTTTCTGAGACCCAGTACTTC
TRBD2	TRBV2	many	TRBJ2-7	CASSEGAGGFYEQYF	TGTGCCAGCAGTGAAGGAGCGGGAGGTTTCTACGAGCAGTACTTC
TRBD2	TRBV20-1	many	TRBJ2-2	CSARASSGTGELFF	TGCAGTGCTAGAGCCTCTAGCGGGACCGGGGAGCTGTTTTTT
TRBD1	TRBV5-1	many	TRBJ2-2	CASSPGQGLGELFF	TGCGCCAGCAGTCCGGGACAGGGGCTCGGGGAGCTGTTTTTT
TRBD1	TRBV2	many	TRBJ2-5	CASRKTGGSETQYF	TGTGCCAGCAGGAAAACAGGGGGCTCGGAGACCCAGTACTTC
.	TRBV5-1	many	TRBJ2-7	CASSVGTGTPDYEQYF	TGCGCCAGCAGCGTGGGAACCGGGACACCGGACTACGAGCAGTACTTC
TRBD1	TRBV7-2	many	TRBJ2-5	CASSSGQGFETKYF	TGTGCCAGCAGCTCGGGACAGGGGTTTGAGACCAAGTACTTC
TRBD2	TRBV27	.	TRBJ2-2	CASSWGPGGRGNANTGELFF	TGTGCCAGCAGTTGGGGACCTGGCGGGAGGGGGAACGCGAACACCGGGGAGCTGTTTTTT
TRBD1	TRBV6-2/TRBV6-3	.	TRBJ2-7	CASSYTKDRANEQYF	TGTGCCAGCAGCTATACCAAGGACAGGGCGAACGAGCAGTACTTC
.	TRBV4-1	few	TRBJ2-4	CASSQDLASLRHTKNIQYF	TGCGCCAGCAGCCAAGATTTGGCGTCGCTGAGACATACCAAAAACATTCAGTACTTC
.	TRBV9	many	TRBJ2-7	CASSVGDEYYEQYF	TGTGCCAGCAGCGTAGGGGACGAGTACTACGAGCAGTACTTC
TRBD2	TRBV11-1	few	TRBJ2-3	CASSLVSGRRGSTDTQYF	TGTGCCAGCAGCTTAGTCTCCGGGAGGCGGGGTAGCACAGATACGCAGTATTTT
.	TRBV4-1	.	TRBJ2-7	CASSPGLFYEQYF	TGCGCCAGCAGCCCAGGACTCTTTTACGAGCAGTACTTC
.	TRBV6-1	many	TRBJ2-3	CASSAIRGPGDTQYF	TGTGCCAGCAGCGCCATCAGGGGCCCAGGGGATACGCAGTATTTT
.	TRBV29-1	many	TRBJ1-1	CSVEGSREYTEAFF	TGCAGCGTTGAAGGGTCCAGGGAGTACACTGAAGCTTTCTTT
.	TRBV6-1	few	TRBJ1-1	CASSELTRWNTEAFF	TGTGCCAGCAGTGAATTGACGAGGTGGAACACTGAAGCTTTCTTT
.	TRBV25-1	few	TRBJ2-7	CASSAPGLSWGEQYF	TGTGCCAGCAGTGCGCCCGGACTGAGCTGGGGCGAGCAGTACTTC
.	TRBV4-3	.	TRBJ2-2	CASSQSSLNRFGTGELFF	TGCGCCAGCAGCCAAAGTTCCCTGAATCGCTTCGGGACCGGGGAGCTGTTTTTT
.	TRBV6-6	many	TRBJ1-1	CASSKSLDSIEAFF	TGTGCCAGCAGCAAATCCCTGGACAGCATAGAAGCTTTCTTT
.	TRBV6-5	many	TRBJ1-1	CASSYGEGLGTEAFF	TGTGCCAGCAGTTACGGGGAGGGGCTGGGCACTGAAGCTTTCTTT